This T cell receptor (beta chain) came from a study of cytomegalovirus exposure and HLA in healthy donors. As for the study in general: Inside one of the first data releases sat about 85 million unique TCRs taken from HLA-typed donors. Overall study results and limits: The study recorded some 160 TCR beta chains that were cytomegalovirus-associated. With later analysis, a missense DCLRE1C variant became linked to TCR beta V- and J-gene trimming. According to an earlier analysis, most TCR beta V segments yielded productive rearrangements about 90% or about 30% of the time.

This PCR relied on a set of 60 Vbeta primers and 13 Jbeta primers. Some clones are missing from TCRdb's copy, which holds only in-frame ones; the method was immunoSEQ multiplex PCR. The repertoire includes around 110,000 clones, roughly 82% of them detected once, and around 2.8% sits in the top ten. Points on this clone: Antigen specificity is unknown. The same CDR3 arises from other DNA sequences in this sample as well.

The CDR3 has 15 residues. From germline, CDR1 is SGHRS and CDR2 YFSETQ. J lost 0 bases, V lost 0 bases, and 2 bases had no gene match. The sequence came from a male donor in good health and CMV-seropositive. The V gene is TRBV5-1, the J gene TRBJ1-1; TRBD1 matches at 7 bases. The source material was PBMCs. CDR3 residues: CASSLVGTVNTEAFF. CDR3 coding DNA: TGCGCCAGCAGCTTGGTTGGGACAGTGAACACTGAAGCTTTCTTT.